This record looks at one TCR beta chain sequence and its context. In this sample, this clonotype turned up a few times. Its antigen specificity is not known. No base-level quality is on record; no much larger clone is a single base apart. The CDR3 contains 14 residues, cysteine and phenylalanine counted. The read is trimmed to its CDR3 DNA, 42 bases read in frame from base 1. Based on the germline V gene (reference sequence), the CDR1 and CDR2 sequences are DFQATT and SNEGSKA. For this chain, trimming is 6 bases at the V end and 2 bases at the J end, and the number of junction bases without a gene match is 7. Library preparation was by 5' RACE. The run used an Illumina HiSeq 2000. Template switching introduced a universal primer binding site; the final cDNA contained a unique molecular identifier, enabling accurate counting of TCR cDNA molecules. Specific primers in the conserved constant-segment region were used to synthesize first-strand cDNA for TCR alpha and beta chains. To control for contamination, every cDNA library was double barcoded, receiving both a SMART-Mk sample barcode and Illumina barcodes. TruSeq adapter sequences, together with Illumina sample barcodes, were added in two successive PCR steps. TCR alpha and beta cDNA libraries were sequenced on the Illumina HiSeq platform with custom primers. For the original study's pipeline: Unique molecular identifiers were extracted from raw reads with MiGEC, and CDR3 positions were determined with MiXCR. For each individual, recombination models were inferred using an EM algorithm with the repgenHMM and IGoR tools. Shared clonotype analysis was performed with the tcR package in R, normalizing sharing by the product of cloneset sizes. To study raw recombination free of thymic and clonal selection effects, out-of-frame nonproductive sequences were analyzed. The public reads were reprocessed in TCRdb via fastp at Q25 and MiXCR, keeping in-frame beta chains. Every entry covers one CDR3 protein and lists the most common genes and DNA from its rows. In this record, the V and J calls reflect TCRdb's handling and not the investigators' own analysis. For this sample there are around 530,000 distinct CDR3 sequences; around 15% appear just once. The biggest ten clones account for around 0.4% of the sample.

Only healthy Caucasian donors were included. The twin cohort comprised three pairs of female monozygotic twins, all aged roughly 18 to 30 years. CD4+ and CD8+ T cell populations were isolated with positive isolation kits from Invitrogen. The data stem from a study of identical twins (dated by TCRdb to about 2016). Context from the whole study: To test whether fetal clonotypes persist, the study used deep sequencing on TCR alpha and beta repertoires from monozygotic twins, unrelated adults of various ages, and cord blood. To rule out contamination, the twin experiments were replicated at different times with different library preparation protocols.

The paper as a whole reports these results and caveats: Out-of-frame TCR alpha sequences shared between twins showed an excess of low generation-probability sequences compared with coincidental sharing between unrelated individuals. Out-of-frame TCR alpha sharing in monozygotic twins was systematically underestimated by recombination models, whereas sharing between unrelated individuals was in agreement with the recombination models. Invariant T cells such as MAIT and iNKT could partly confound zero-insertion analyses, though diverse VJ usage argued against this for most clonotypes. Because the same donors could not be followed over many years, the conclusions relied on cross-sectional statistical analysis. Abundant cord blood beta clonotypes carried fewer insertions; young adult naive repertoires showed a weaker similar trend, while memory repertoires showed none. The excess sharing between twins in beta out-of-frame sequences was weaker because fewer shared sequences reduced the signal-to-noise ratio.

In addition, the sample was reused for a study of yellow fever vaccine responses in identical twins. Per that second paper: According to the authors, the vaccine-induced T cell response in identical twins seemed to be partly convergent and partly specific to each individual. In identical twins, the study followed T cell clones that responded to the vaccine with precision.

The sequence links TRBV20-1 to TRBJ2-7, and 10 bases in between align with TRBD2. Sample: CD4+ T cells sorted from blood. This receptor was obtained from a woman between 18 and 29 years old in good health. CDR3 sequence: CSAVKREGPYEQYF. DNA sequence: TGCAGTGCCGTCAAGCGGGAGGGCCCCTACGAGCAGTACTTC.